Listed below are T cell receptor beta chains from one sample, sequenced in a study of cytomegalovirus exposure and HLA in healthy donors. The method was immunoSEQ multiplex PCR; TCRdb's version includes in-frame clones alone and lacks a portion of them. The repertoire holds 210,000 or so clones, with 78% as singletons. The sample consisted of PBMCs. The receptors come from a boy between 10 and 17 years old in good health and CMV-seronegative. Each CDR3 is given with its conserved first and last residue. A D gene is named only where the DNA matches it firmly. Expanded clones get a size class; other rows say once, few or many, or leave the size out.

>TRBJ1-1|TRBD1|few|TRBV5-1
CASSLQGANTEAFF
TGCGCCAGCAGCTTACAGGGGGCCAACACTGAAGCTTTCTTT
>TRBJ1-3|-|few|TRBV4-1
CASSPLTVTGNTIYF
TGCGCCAGCAGCCCGCTGACAGTGACTGGAAACACCATATATTTT
>TRBJ2-1|-|few|TRBV13
CASSLGSGWGFNEQFF
TGTGCCAGCAGCTTAGGGTCAGGGTGGGGCTTCAATGAGCAGTTCTTC
>TRBJ2-7|-|-|TRBV19
CASSIARANEQYF
TGTGCCAGTAGTATAGCCAGGGCCAACGAGCAGTACTTC
>TRBJ2-5|TRBD1|-|TRBV6-1
CASITENRGRETQYF
TGTGCCAGCATAACTGAAAACAGGGGGCGAGAGACCCAGTACTTC
>TRBJ1-1|-|-|TRBV27
CAPGHRTTEAFF
TGTGCACCGGGACACCGAACGACTGAAGCTTTCTTT
>TRBJ2-7|TRBD2|few|TRBV6-4
CASSEASGASYEQYF
TGTGCCAGCAGTGAGGCTAGCGGGGCTTCCTACGAGCAGTACTTC
>TRBJ2-7|-|-|TRBV2
CASSEGGDEQYF
TGTGCCAGCAGTGAGGGGGGAGACGAGCAGTACTTC
>TRBJ1-3|-|-|TRBV9
CASSVGGLGNTIYF
TGTGCCAGCAGCGTAGGAGGTCTAGGAAACACCATATATTTT
>TRBJ1-1|-|-|TRBV30
CAWTGSMNTEAFF
TGTGCCTGGACGGGGTCCATGAACACTGAAGCTTTCTTT
>TRBJ2-7|TRBD2|once|TRBV9
CASSVRTSGTYEQYF
TGTGCCAGCAGCGTTCGGACTAGCGGTACCTACGAGCAGTACTTC
>TRBJ1-5|-|-|TRBV5-8
CASNQGRDRNQPQHF
TGTGCCAGCAACCAGGGGAGGGACCGCAATCAGCCCCAGCATTTT
>TRBJ1-2|-|-|TRBV9
CASSVDNGGPDGYTF
TGTGCCAGCAGCGTAGACAACGGGGGGCCAGATGGCTACACCTTC
>TRBJ2-7|-|-|TRBV19
CASSIFFPTGQPYEQYF
TGTGCCAGTAGTATCTTCTTCCCCACGGGTCAACCCTACGAGCAGTACTTC
>TRBJ1-6|-|-|TRBV4-1
CASSQQRAGSNSPLHF
TGCGCCAGCAGCCAACAGCGGGCAGGATCCAATTCACCCCTCCACTTT
>TRBJ2-7|-|-|TRBV5-6
CASSLGGVADYEQYF
TGTGCCAGCAGCTTGGGTGGGGTAGCGGACTACGAGCAGTACTTC
>TRBJ1-1|-|-|TRBV7-9
CASSLGGLDGGSTEAFF
TGTGCCAGCAGCTTGGGGGGATTGGACGGAGGATCCACTGAAGCTTTCTTT
>TRBJ2-7|TRBD1|-|TRBV27
CASRTGDKAYEQYF
TGTGCCAGCCGGACAGGGGACAAGGCCTACGAGCAGTACTTC
>TRBJ2-1|-|-|TRBV5-4
CASSLELVGYNEQFF
TGTGCCAGCAGCTTGGAACTAGTCGGCTACAATGAGCAGTTCTTC
>TRBJ1-5|TRBD1|few|TRBV4-1
CASSQGAGTAFNQPQHF
TGCGCCAGCAGCCAGGGAGCCGGGACAGCTTTCAATCAGCCCCAGCATTTT
>TRBJ2-3|-|-|TRBV30
CARRAAATQYF
TGTGCCCGGAGGGCCGCGGCTACGCAGTATTTT
>TRBJ1-2|-|-|TRBV19
CASRSGLYGYTF
TGTGCCAGTAGGTCAGGGCTATATGGCTACACCTTC
>TRBJ2-7|-|-|TRBV2
CACGGRSYEQYF
TGTGCCTGCGGCGGCCGTTCCTACGAGCAGTACTTC
>TRBJ2-7|-|-|TRBV30
CAWGQYSYEQYF
TGTGCCTGGGGACAGTATTCCTACGAGCAGTACTTC
>TRBJ1-2|-|-|TRBV6-6
CASSVYRDYGYTF
TGTGCCAGCAGTGTGTACAGGGACTATGGCTACACCTTC
>TRBJ2-1|TRBD2|-|TRBV10-3
CAISGGLAGVYNEQFF
TGTGCCATCAGTGGGGGACTAGCGGGGGTTTACAATGAGCAGTTCTTC
>TRBJ2-7|TRBD2|-|TRBV7-9
CASSLARGLAGGRDDEQYF
TGTGCCAGCAGCTTAGCGAGGGGACTAGCGGGGGGCCGGGACGACGAGCAGTACTTC
>TRBJ1-1|TRBD1|-|TRBV10-1
CASSRDRGRRIFSMNTEAFF
TGCGCCAGCAGTAGGGACAGGGGGCGCCGGATTTTTAGTATGAACACTGAAGCTTTCTTT
>TRBJ1-6|-|-|TRBV2
CARDSSYNSPLHF
TGTGCCCGAGACAGCTCCTATAATTCACCCCTCCACTTT
>TRBJ2-2|TRBD2|-|TRBV2
CASSEWLAGGQNTGELFF
TGTGCCAGCAGTGAGTGGCTAGCGGGGGGCCAGAACACCGGGGAGCTGTTTTTT
>TRBJ2-5|TRBD1|-|TRBV30
CAWGGTGAWETQYF
TGTGCCTGGGGGGGGACAGGGGCTTGGGAGACCCAGTACTTC
>TRBJ2-5|-|-|TRBV6-1
CASSGGETQYF
TGTGCCAGCAGTGGAGGAGAGACCCAGTACTTC